The clone carrying this T cell receptor (beta chain) has a count of ten or more. Stated time point: newly diagnosed GD, antithyroid drugs for less than 3 months. PBMC RNA served as the TCR library source. The germline V gene has CDR1 MNHEY and CDR2 SVGEGT. V gave up 2 bases and J gave up 4 bases; unmatched junction bases: 12. This CDR3 has 17 amino acids. This specimen belongs to a study of regulatory T cells in long-lasting Graves disease. Arm-PCR of CDR3 regions and iRepertoire HTBI primers were the basis on which TCR beta libraries were built. MiXCR was run by TCRdb on the multiplex PCR reads, yielding one entry per CDR3 protein. The sample has more than 300,000 distinct CDR3 sequences, roughly 16% seen once.

The sequences come from peripheral blood mononuclear cells (PBMCs), collected at new diagnosis, from a patient treated with antithyroid drugs. The rearrangement joins TRBV6-2 or TRBV6-3 to TRBJ1-2; 8 nucleotides align to TRBD1. The sequence was collected from a female donor with Graves disease. The CDR3 here is CASSYPPSGGGGYGYTF. The CDR3 nucleotides read TGTGCCAGCAGTTACCCCCCATCAGGGGGCGGCGGCTATGGCTACACCTTC.